These 10 T cell receptor beta chains were sequenced from one sample in a study of blood T cells in healthy people across ages. It was with a sample-barcoded 5' primer and a J-beta primer mix that a second PCR of roughly 7 to 12 cycles was run. Via MiXCR, TCRdb re-called the 5' RACE reads, giving one row per CDR3 protein. The profile shows around 2 million distinct CDR3 sequences, about 39% of them singletons. The sample was blood. The receptors come from a human donor in good health.

The chain is built from TRBV7-2 and TRBJ2-1; D ambiguous. There are 16 residues in the CDR3. Between the trimmed V and J ends, which lost 5 bases and 0 bases, there was a span of 14 bases. The germline V gene has CDR1 SGHTA and CDR2 FQGNSA. CDR3 protein: CASSMGLLGSYNEQFF. CDR3 nucleotides: TGTGCCAGCAGCATGGGCCTGTTAGGCTCCTACAATGAGCAGTTCTTC.

The chain couples TRBV9 to TRBJ2-6; a possible D gene is TRBD1 (5 bases). The CDR3 is 14 amino acids. The germline CDR1 and CDR2 sequences are SGDLS and YYNGEE. Trimming took off 7 bases at V and 1 base at J, with 9 bases between the two ends. CDR3 sequence (DNA): TGTGCCAGCTGCCAGGGTTCTGGGGCCAACGTCCTGACTTTC. Residues: CASCQGSGANVLTF. The variable domain in full, with the rest retrieved from reference TRBV9 and TRBJ2-6, is DSGVTQTPKHLITATGQRVTLRCSPRSGDLSVYWYQQSLDQGLQFLIQYYNGEERAKGNILERFSAQQFPDLHSELNLSSLELGDSALYFCASCQGSGANVLTFGAGSRLTVL.

This clonotype was counted only a few times. The chain recombines TRBV9 with TRBJ1-2; D is perhaps TRBD1 (5 bases). V lost 0 bases and J lost 4, with 16 bases in between. Germline V gene lookup returns CDR1 SGDLS and CDR2 YYNGEE. CDR3 size: 16 residues. The CDR3 DNA sequence: TGTGCCAGCAGCGTAGAGAATCTTGTGGGGGGCTATGGCTACACCTTC. Translation gives CASSVENLVGGYGYTF.

This clonotype was recorded a few times. The chain has TRBV25-1 and TRBJ2-3, with 7 bases that match TRBD2. The V gene's germline CDR1 is MGHDK and CDR2 SYGVNS. Germline trimming cut 6 bases from V and 2 bases from J; bases unmatched to any gene: 5. CDR3 length equals 14 residues. The CDR3 nucleotides read TGTGCCAGCAGGACTGGGGGGGACACAGATACGCAGTATTTT. Translation: CASRTGGDTDTQYF. Variable domain in full (rest from reference TRBV25-1 and TRBJ2-3): EADIYQTPRYLVIGTGKKITLECSQTMGHDKMYWYQQDPGMELHLIHYSYGVNSTEKGDLSSESTVSRIRTEHFPLTLESARPSHTSQYLCASRTGGDTDTQYFGPGTRLTVL.

The table lists this clonotype with a count of one. The J gene is TRBJ1-6, the V gene TRBV19; D might be TRBD1 (5 bases). CDR1 and CDR2 (germline): LNHDA, SQIVND (reference sequence). The CDR3 contains 15 residues. V dropped 7 bases and J dropped 9 bases, with 19 bases sitting between them. The DNA of the CDR3 is TGTGCCAGTACCACCCAGGAGGGGAGCGGTTCACCCCTCCACTTT. It specifies CASTTQEGSGSPLHF.

This chain connects TRBV29-1 to TRBJ2-3; no reliable D call. CDR3 length equals 11 residues. V dropped 8 bases and J dropped 6 bases, with 12 bases sitting between them. The germline gives CDR1 SQVTM, CDR2 ANQGSEA. The CDR3 here is CSIAFLDTQYF. CDR3 nucleotides: TGCAGCATCGCCTTCTTGGATACGCAGTATTTT.

The chain recombines TRBV29-1 with TRBJ1-1, with 10 bases aligning to TRBD1. This CDR3 spans 13 amino acids. The trim removed 6 bases at V and 2 bases at J, leaving 3 bases unmatched. Looked up from germline, CDR1 is SQVTM and CDR2 is ANQGSEA. As DNA, the CDR3 is TGCAGCGTCTTGACAGGGGGCAACACTGAAGCTTTCTTT. The encoded protein is CSVLTGGNTEAFF.

V gene TRBV6-5 combines with J gene TRBJ2-3; D gene uncertain. Germline CDR1 MNHEY, CDR2 SVGAGI. CDR3 length: 18 amino acids. V was clipped by 0 bases and J by 0 bases, with 16 bases between them. The CDR3 is CASSYSSMKVASTDTQYF. DNA for the CDR3: TGTGCCAGCAGTTACTCGAGTATGAAGGTCGCCAGCACAGATACGCAGTATTTT.

This clonotype was counted ten times or more. The V call is TRBV29-1, the J call TRBJ2-1; the match to TRBD1 covers 8 bases. The J segment lost 0 bases and the V segment lost 6 bases, leaving 1 base of the junction unmatched. CDR3 size: 13 residues. In germline, CDR1 is SQVTM, CDR2 ANQGSEA. CDR3 nucleotide sequence: TGCAGCGTGGGGACAGGCTCCTACAATGAGCAGTTCTTC. This sequence encodes CSVGTGSYNEQFF.

This chain uses TRBV11-3 with TRBJ2-1; TRBD1 aligns across 8 bases. Germline loops: CDR1 SGHNT, CDR2 YENEEA. The J segment lost 8 bases and the V segment lost 5 bases, leaving 8 bases of the junction unmatched. The CDR3 runs 14 residues. CDR3 nucleotide sequence: TGTGCCAGCAGCCTCAACAGGGGGTATTATGAGCAGTTCTTC. Translation gives CASSLNRGYYEQFF.